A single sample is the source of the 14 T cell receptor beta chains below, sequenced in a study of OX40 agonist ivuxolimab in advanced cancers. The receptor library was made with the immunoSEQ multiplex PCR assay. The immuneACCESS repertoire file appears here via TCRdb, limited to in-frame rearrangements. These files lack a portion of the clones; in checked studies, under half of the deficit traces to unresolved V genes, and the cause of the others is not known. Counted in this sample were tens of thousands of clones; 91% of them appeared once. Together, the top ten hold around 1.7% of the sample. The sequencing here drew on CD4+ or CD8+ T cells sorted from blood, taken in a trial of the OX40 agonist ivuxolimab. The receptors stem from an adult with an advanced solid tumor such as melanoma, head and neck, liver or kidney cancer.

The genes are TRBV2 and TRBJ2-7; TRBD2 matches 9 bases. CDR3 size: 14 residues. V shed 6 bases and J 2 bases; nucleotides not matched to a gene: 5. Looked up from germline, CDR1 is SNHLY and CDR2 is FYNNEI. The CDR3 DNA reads TGTGCCAGCAGCCCCTTAGCGGGGGCCTACGAGCAGTACTTC. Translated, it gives CASSPLAGAYEQYF.

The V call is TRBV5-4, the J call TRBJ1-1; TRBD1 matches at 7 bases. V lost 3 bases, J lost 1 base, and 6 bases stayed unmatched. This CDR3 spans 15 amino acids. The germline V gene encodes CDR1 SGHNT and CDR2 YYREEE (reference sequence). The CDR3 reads CASSSRTGQNTEAFF. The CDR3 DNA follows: TGTGCCAGCAGCTCCAGGACAGGCCAGAACACTGAAGCTTTCTTT.

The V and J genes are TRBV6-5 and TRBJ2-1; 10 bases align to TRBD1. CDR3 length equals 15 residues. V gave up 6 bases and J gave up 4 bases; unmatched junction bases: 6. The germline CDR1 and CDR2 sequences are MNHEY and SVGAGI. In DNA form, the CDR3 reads TGTGCCAGCAGCATGGACAGGGGGGTTTACAATGAGCAGTTCTTC. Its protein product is CASSMDRGVYNEQFF.

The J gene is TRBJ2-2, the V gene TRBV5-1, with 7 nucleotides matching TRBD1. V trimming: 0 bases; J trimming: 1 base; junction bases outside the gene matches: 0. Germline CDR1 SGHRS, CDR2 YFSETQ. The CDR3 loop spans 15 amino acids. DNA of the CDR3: TGCGCCAGCAGCTTGGGACAGGGGAACACCGGGGAGCTGTTTTTT. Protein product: CASSLGQGNTGELFF.

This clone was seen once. This chain's CDR3 is CASNSPGVGTGELFF. DNA for the CDR3: TGTGCCAGTAACTCGCCCGGGGTAGGGACCGGGGAGCTGTTTTTT. The rearrangement uses TRBV19 and TRBJ2-2; D possibly corresponds to TRBD2 (5 bases). There are 15 residues in the CDR3. V was clipped by 7 bases and J by 5 bases, with 17 bases between them. The germline gives CDR1 LNHDA, CDR2 SQIVND (reference sequence).

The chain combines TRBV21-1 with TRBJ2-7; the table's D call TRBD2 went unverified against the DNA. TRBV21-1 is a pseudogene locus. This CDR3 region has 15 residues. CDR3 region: CASSRLAGGWYEQYF. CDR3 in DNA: TGTGCCAGCAGCCGACTAGCGGGGGGATGGTACGAGCAGTACTTC.

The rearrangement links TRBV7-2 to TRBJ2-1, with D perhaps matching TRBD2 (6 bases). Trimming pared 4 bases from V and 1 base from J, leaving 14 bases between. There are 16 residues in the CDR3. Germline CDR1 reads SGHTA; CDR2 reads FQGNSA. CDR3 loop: CASSSLLASSYNEQFF. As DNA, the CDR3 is TGTGCCAGCAGCTCCCTGCTAGCGTCTTCCTACAATGAGCAGTTCTTC.

The CDR3 bases are TGTGCCAGCAGCCATCGCCCCCTTCTGACGGACAGATCCTACGAGCAGTACTTC. This gives the protein CASSHRPLLTDRSYEQYF. The chain joins TRBV7-9 to TRBJ2-7; possible D gene TRBD1, 6 bases. From germline, CDR1 is SEHNR and CDR2 FQNEAQ (reference sequence). Trimming stripped 5 bases from V and 1 base from J, with 24 bases between. This CDR3 has 18 residues. The full variable domain, rest sourced from reference TRBV7-9 and TRBJ2-7, is DTGVSQNPRHKITKRGQNVTFRCDPISEHNRLYWYRQTLGQGPEFLTYFQNEAQLEKSRLLSDRFSAERPKGSFSTLEIQRTEQGDSAMYLCASSHRPLLTDRSYEQYFGPGTRLTVT.

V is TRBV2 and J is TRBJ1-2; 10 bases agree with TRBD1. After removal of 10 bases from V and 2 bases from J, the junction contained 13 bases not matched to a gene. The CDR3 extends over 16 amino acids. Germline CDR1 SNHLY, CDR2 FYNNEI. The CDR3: CAIQGGTGASNYGYTF. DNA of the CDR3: TGTGCCATCCAAGGGGGGACAGGGGCCTCGAACTATGGCTACACCTTC. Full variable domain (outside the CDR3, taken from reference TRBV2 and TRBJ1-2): EPEVTQTPSHQVTQMGQEVILRCVPISNHLYFYWYRQILGQKVEFLVSFYNNEISEKSEIFDDQFSVERPDGSNFTLKIRSTKLEDSAMYFCAIQGGTGASNYGYTFGSGTRLTVV.

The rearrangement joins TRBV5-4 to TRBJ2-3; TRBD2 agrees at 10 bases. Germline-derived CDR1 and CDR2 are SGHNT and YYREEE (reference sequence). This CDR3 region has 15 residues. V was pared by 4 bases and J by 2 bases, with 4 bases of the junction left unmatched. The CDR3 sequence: CASSLSGGNTDTQYF. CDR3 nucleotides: TGTGCCAGCAGCCTTAGCGGGGGGAACACAGATACGCAGTATTTT.

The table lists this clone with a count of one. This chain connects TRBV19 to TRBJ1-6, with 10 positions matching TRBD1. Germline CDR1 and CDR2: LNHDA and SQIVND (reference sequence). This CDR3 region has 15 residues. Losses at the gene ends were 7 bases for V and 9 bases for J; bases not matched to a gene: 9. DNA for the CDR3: TGTGCCAGTACCCAGGGCGGGACAGGGGTTTCACCCCTCCACTTT. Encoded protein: CASTQGGTGVSPLHF.

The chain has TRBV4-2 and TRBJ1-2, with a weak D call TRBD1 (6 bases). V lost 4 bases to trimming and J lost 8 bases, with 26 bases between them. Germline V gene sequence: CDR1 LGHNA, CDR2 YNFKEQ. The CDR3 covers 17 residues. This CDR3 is CASSLTLGDIDSGGYTF. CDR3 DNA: TGTGCCAGCAGCCTTACCTTGGGGGACATAGATTCAGGGGGCTACACCTTC.

This chain's CDR3 is CASSLDGTYGYTF. The CDR3, as DNA: TGTGCCAGCAGTCTAGACGGGACCTATGGCTACACCTTC. The rearrangement joins TRBV6-1 to TRBJ1-2; tentative D call: TRBD1 (5 bases). Trimming stripped 5 bases from V and 4 bases from J, with 11 bases between. Germline CDR1 and CDR2: MNHNS and SASEGT. CDR3 size: 13 residues.

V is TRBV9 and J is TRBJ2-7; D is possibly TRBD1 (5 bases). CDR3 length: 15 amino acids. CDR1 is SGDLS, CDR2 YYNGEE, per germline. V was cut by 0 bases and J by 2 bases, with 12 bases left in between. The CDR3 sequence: CASSVGDSNTYEQYF. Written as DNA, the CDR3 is TGTGCCAGCAGCGTAGGAGACAGCAATACCTACGAGCAGTACTTC.